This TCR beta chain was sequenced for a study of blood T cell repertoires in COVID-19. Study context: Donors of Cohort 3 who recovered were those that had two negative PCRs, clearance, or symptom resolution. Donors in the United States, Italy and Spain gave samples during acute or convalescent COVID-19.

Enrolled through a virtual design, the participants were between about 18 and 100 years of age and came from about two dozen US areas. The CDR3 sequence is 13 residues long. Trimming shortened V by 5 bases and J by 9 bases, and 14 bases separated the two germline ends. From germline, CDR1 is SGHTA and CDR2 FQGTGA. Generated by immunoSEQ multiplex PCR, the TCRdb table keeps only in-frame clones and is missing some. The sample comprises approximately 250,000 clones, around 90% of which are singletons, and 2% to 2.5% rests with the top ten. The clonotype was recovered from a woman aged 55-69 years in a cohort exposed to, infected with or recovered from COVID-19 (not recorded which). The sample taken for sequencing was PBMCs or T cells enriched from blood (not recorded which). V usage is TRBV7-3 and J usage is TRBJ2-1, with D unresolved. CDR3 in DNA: TGTGCCAGCAGCCCATCCCCAGGTGCTGAGCAGTTCTTC. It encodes CASSPSPGAEQFF. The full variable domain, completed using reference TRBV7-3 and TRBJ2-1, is GAGVSQTPSNKVTEKGKYVELRCDPISGHTALYWYRQSLGQGPEFLIYFQGTGAADDSGLPNDRFFAVRPEGSVSTLKIQRTERGDSAVYLCASSPSPGAEQFFGPGTRLTVL.